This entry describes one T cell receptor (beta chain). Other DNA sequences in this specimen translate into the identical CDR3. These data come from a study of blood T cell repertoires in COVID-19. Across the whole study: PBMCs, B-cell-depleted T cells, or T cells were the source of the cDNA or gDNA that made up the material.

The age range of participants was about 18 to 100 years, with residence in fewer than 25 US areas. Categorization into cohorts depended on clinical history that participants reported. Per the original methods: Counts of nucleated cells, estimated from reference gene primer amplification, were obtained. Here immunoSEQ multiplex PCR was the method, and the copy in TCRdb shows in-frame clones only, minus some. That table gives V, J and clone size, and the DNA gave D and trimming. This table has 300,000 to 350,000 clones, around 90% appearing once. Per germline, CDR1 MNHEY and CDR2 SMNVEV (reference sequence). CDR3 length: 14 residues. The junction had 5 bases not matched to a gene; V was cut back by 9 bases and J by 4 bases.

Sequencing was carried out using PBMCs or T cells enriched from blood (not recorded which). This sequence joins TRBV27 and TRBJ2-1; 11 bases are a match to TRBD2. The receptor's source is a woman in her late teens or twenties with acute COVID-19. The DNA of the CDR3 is TGTGCCAGTTCACTAGCGGGGGCTTACAATGAGCAGTTCTTC. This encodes CASSLAGAYNEQFF.